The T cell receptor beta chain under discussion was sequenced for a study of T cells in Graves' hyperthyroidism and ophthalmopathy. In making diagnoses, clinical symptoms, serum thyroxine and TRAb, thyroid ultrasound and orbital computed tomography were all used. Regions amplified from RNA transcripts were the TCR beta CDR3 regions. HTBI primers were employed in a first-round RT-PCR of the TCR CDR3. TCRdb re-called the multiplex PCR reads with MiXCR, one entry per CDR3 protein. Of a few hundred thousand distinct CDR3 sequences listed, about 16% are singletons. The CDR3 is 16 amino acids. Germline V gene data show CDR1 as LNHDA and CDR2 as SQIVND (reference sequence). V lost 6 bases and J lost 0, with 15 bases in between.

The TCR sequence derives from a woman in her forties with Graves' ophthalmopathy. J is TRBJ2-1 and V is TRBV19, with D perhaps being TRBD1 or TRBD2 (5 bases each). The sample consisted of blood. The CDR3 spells CASSLGTVTSYNEQFF. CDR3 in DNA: TGTGCCAGTAGCTTAGGGACGGTTACCTCCTACAATGAGCAGTTCTTC.